This record covers a single TCR beta chain. Its target is unknown. Libraries were prepared by immunoSEQ multiplex PCR; TCRdb keeps only in-frame clonotypes and omits some of them. The data hold 150,000 or so clones, with 86% observed a single time. The sample comes from a study of cytomegalovirus exposure and HLA in healthy donors. Notes on the study in general: Both high specificity and high sensitivity reportedly marked the classifier's diagnosis of cytomegalovirus status.

This clonotype originated in a young man in good health and CMV-seropositive. The sample was PBMCs.

The CDR3 DNA is TGTGCCAGCAGTACAGGGGTCAGCAATCAGCCCCAGCATTTT. Translating gives CASSTGVSNQPQHF. The V call is TRBV2, the J call TRBJ1-5; 7 bases align to TRBD1. Germline V gene lookup returns CDR1 SNHLY and CDR2 FYNNEI. V shed 5 bases, J shed 1 base, and the junction held 2 bases outside the gene matches. This CDR3 is built from 14 residues. The whole variable domain, remainder taken from reference TRBV2 and TRBJ1-5, is EPEVTQTPSHQVTQMGQEVILRCVPISNHLYFYWYRQILGQKVEFLVSFYNNEISEKSEIFDDQFSVERPDGSNFTLKIRSTKLEDSAMYFCASSTGVSNQPQHFGDGTRLSIL.